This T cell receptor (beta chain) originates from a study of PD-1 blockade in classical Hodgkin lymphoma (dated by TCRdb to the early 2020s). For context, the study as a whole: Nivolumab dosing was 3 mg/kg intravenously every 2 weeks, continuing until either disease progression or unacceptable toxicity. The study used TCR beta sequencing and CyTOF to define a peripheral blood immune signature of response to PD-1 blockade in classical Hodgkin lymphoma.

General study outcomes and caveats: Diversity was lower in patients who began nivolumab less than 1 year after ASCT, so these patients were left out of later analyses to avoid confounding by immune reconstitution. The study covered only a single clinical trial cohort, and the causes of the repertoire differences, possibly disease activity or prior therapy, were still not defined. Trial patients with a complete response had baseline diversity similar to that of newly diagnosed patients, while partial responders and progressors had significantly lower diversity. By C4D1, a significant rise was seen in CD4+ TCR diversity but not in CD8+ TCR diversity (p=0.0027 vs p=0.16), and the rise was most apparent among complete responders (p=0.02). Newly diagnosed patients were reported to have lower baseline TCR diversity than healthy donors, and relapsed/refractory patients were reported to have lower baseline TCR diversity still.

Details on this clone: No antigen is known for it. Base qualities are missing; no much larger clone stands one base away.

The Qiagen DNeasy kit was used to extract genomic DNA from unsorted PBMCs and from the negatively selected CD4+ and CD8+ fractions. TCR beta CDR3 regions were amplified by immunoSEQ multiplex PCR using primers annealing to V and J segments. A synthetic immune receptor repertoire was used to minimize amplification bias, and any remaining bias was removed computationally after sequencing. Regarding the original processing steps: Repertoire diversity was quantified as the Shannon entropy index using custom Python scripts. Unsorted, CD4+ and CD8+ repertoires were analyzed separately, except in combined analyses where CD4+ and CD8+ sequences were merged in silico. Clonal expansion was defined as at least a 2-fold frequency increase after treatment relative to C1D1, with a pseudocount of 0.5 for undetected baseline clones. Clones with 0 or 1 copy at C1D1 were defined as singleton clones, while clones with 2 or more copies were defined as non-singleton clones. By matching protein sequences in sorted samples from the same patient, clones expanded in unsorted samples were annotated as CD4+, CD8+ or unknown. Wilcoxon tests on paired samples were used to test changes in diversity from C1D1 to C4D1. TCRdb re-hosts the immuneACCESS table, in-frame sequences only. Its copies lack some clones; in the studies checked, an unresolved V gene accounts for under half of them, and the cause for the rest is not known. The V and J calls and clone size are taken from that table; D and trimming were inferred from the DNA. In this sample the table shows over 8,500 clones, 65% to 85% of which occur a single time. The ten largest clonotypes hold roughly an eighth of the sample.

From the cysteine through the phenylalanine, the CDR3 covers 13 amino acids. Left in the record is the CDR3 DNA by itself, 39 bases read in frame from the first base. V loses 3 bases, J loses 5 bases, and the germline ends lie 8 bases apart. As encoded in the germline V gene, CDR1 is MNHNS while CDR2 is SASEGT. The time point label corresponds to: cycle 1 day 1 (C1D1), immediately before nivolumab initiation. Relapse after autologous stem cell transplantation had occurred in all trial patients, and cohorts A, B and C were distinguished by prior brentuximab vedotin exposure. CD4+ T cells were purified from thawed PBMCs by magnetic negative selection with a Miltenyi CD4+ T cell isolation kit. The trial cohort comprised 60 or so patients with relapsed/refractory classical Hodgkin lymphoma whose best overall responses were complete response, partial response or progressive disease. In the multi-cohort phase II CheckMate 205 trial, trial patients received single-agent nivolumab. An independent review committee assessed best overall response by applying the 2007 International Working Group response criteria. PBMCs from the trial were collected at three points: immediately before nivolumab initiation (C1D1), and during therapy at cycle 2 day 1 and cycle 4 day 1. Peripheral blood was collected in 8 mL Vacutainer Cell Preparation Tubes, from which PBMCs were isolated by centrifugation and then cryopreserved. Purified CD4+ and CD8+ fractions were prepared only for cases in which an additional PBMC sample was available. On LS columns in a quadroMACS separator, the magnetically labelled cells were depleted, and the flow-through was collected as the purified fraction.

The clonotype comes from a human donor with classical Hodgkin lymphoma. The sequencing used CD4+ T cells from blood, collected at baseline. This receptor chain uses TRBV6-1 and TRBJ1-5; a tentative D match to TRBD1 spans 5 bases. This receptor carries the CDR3 CASSEVGDQPQHF. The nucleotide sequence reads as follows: TGTGCCAGCAGTGAGGTGGGGGATCAGCCCCAGCATTTT.